What follows describes a single T cell receptor beta chain. CDR3 length: 13 amino acids. Germline CDR1 is MNHNS and CDR2 is SASEGT. Trimming removed 2 bases from V and 6 bases from J, with 10 bases in between. This sample is drawn from a study of shared clonotypes between healthy human individuals. Generated by immunoSEQ multiplex PCR, the TCRdb table keeps only in-frame clones and is missing some. The top ten hold about 0.4% of the sample, which has roughly 1.4 million clones, just under 99% seen once. J is TRBJ1-1 and V is TRBV6-1; a possible D gene is TRBD1 (6 bases). The sequence was collected from a man between 25 and 39 years old in good health. The sequencing sample was made of naive CD4+ T cells sorted from blood. The subset here: CD45RA+ positively selected. CDR3 protein: CASSENRDAEAFF. Written as DNA, the CDR3 is TGTGCCAGCAGTGAAAACAGGGACGCTGAAGCTTTCTTT.